The 32 T cell receptor beta chains below come from one sample, sequenced in a study of T cell repertoires in cytomegalovirus infection. These TCRs' antigens remain unknown. TCRdb passed the reads through MiXCR, listing each CDR3 protein once. The data show 750,000 to 900,000 distinct CDR3 sequences, 25% to 35% seen once. The sample was cultured CD8+ T cells from PBMCs, taken from culture after CMV antigen stimulation. The receptor set was obtained from a human donor in good health (CMV status not recorded). Some clones in this sample may be carry-over from other donors' samples.

V usage is TRBV12-3 or TRBV12-4 and J usage is TRBJ1-1; D remains unclear. Trimming took 8 bases from V and 7 from J, leaving 17 bases between them. There are 13 residues in the CDR3. The CDR3 region is CASALSGGNEAFF. DNA of the CDR3: TGTGCCAGCGCTCTAAGCGGAGGGAATGAAGCTTTCTTT.

In DNA form, the CDR3 reads TGTGCCAGCACCAGGGACAGGGGGCCAATCTCTGATTACACTGAAGCTTTCTTT. Translating it yields CASTRDRGPISDYTEAFF. This rearrangement joins TRBV6-5 to TRBJ1-1, with TRBD1 matching 12 bases. V lost 7 bases, J lost 3 bases, and 15 bases stayed unmatched. In germline, CDR1 is MNHEY, CDR2 SVGAGI. This CDR3 spans 18 amino acids.

This clonotype was counted many times. The chain recombines TRBV12-3 or TRBV12-4 with TRBJ2-5; 8 nucleotides align to TRBD1. The CDR3 spans 14 residues. J was trimmed by 3 bases and V by 4 bases; bases with no gene match: 4. CDR3 in DNA: TGTGCCAGCAGTTCGGACAGGGAGGAAGAGACCCAGTACTTC. Protein product: CASSSDREEETQYF.

The chain recombines TRBV20-1 with TRBJ2-7; 8 bases fit TRBD1. The germline gives CDR1 DFQATT, CDR2 SNEGSKA (reference sequence). After removal of 1 base from V and 2 bases from J, the junction contained 7 bases not matched to a gene. The length of the CDR3 is 15 residues. This CDR3 reads CSARGQGATTYEQYF. In nucleotides, the CDR3 is TGCAGTGCTAGAGGCCAGGGGGCGACTACCTACGAGCAGTACTTC.

The V call is TRBV6-6, the J call TRBJ2-6; no clear D. There are 15 residues in the CDR3. Per germline, CDR1 MNHNY and CDR2 SVGAGI (reference sequence). V was shortened by 6 bases and J by 0 bases, with 9 bases between the two germline ends. This CDR3 is CASRQPDSGANVLTF. The CDR3 bases are TGTGCCAGCAGACAACCGGACTCTGGGGCCAACGTCCTGACTTTC.

This clonotype was counted many times. The chain combines TRBV7-2 with TRBJ2-1; 10 bases align to TRBD2. The CDR3 is 18 amino acids. V dropped 1 base and J dropped 3; count of bases not matched to a gene: 9. The germline gives CDR1 SGHTA, CDR2 FQGNSA. CDR3 bases: TGTGCCAGCAGCTTAGGACCTCTAGCGGGGGTCTACTACAATGAGCAGTTCTTC. Protein: CASSLGPLAGVYYNEQFF.

This clonotype was observed a few times. This sequence joins TRBV6-5 and TRBJ2-5; 14 bases are shared with TRBD2. V shed 5 bases and J 3 bases; nucleotides not matched to a gene: 5. CDR1 MNHEY and CDR2 SVGAGI come from the germline V gene. The CDR3 has 16 residues. This CDR3 reads CASSDPGLAGEETQYF. The DNA of the CDR3 is TGTGCCAGCAGTGACCCGGGACTAGCGGGAGAAGAGACCCAGTACTTC.

This clonotype was counted only a few times. V and J are TRBV6-1 and TRBJ1-4, with 10 bases identical to TRBD1. V trimming: 6 bases; J trimming: 14 bases; junction bases outside the gene matches: 6. From germline, CDR1 is MNHNS and CDR2 SASEGT. This CDR3 spans 12 amino acids. The CDR3 bases are TGTGCCAGCAGCCTCCCGGACAGGGGGCTGTTTTTT. Amino acid sequence: CASSLPDRGLFF.

To note about this clonotype: This clone may be a read error of a much larger clone one base away. A read error is likely, as this CDR3 ends without the conserved phenylalanine or tryptophan. The CDR3 sequence: CASSSLTGSTEAFS. The DNA for the CDR3 is TGTGCCAGCAGCTCCTTGACAGGGTCCACTGAAGCTTTCTCT. The chain uses TRBV7-8 and TRBJ1-1; TRBD1 matches at 7 bases. The V and J ends lost 4 bases and 4 bases, in that order; junction bases with no gene match: 6. This CDR3 comprises 14 residues. Per germline, CDR1 SGHVS and CDR2 FQNEAQ.

This CDR3 reads CASSWTSGGRNTGELFF. CDR3 coding DNA: TGTGCCAGCAGTTGGACTAGCGGGGGGAGGAACACCGGGGAGCTGTTTTTT. This chain links TRBV28 with TRBJ2-2; 14 positions agree with TRBD2. Germline assignment: CDR1 MDHEN and CDR2 SYDVKM. The J segment lost 1 base and the V segment lost 4 bases, leaving 2 bases of the junction unmatched. The CDR3 is 17 amino acids.

The chain employs TRBV7-9 and TRBJ1-2; the D is unclear. Germline V gene data show CDR1 as SEHNR and CDR2 as FQNEAQ (reference sequence). V shed 3 bases and J shed 4 bases, with 9 bases lying between them. The CDR3 sequence is 13 residues long. CDR3 loop: CASSFPRGYGYTF. As DNA, the CDR3 is TGTGCCAGCAGCTTCCCACGGGGCTATGGCTACACCTTC.

The CDR3 nucleotides read TGTGCCAGCAAAAACGAGGCCTTGGATACGCAGTTCTTC. Its protein product is CASKNEALDTQFF. The rearrangement links TRBV27 to TRBJ2-1; D not resolved. The CDR3 runs to 13 residues. The V end was cut by 7 bases, the J end by 12 bases, with 19 bases between. Germline CDR1 reads MNHEY; CDR2 reads SMNVEV (reference sequence).

The J gene is TRBJ2-1, the V gene TRBV15; D may correspond to TRBD1 or TRBD2 (5 bases each). This CDR3 is built from 16 residues. Trimming left V 5 bases short and J 2 bases short, with 16 bases between. Per germline, CDR1 LNHNV and CDR2 YYDKDF (reference sequence). The CDR3 sequence is CATSAGTGDPYNEQFF. The DNA for the CDR3 is TGTGCCACCAGCGCCGGGACGGGCGATCCCTACAATGAGCAGTTCTTC.

The chain uses TRBV7-6 and TRBJ2-1; 8 bases align to TRBD2. The junction had 6 bases not matched to a gene; V was cut back by 1 base and J by 4 bases. The CDR3 has 16 amino acids. CDR1 and CDR2 from the germline V gene are SGHVS and FNYEAQ. The CDR3: CASSLGSGGNYNEQFF. Here the CDR3 DNA reads TGTGCCAGCAGCTTAGGGAGCGGGGGTAATTACAATGAGCAGTTCTTC. Supplemented by reference TRBV7-6 and TRBJ2-1, the full variable domain reads GAGVSQSPRYKVTKRGQDVALRCDPISGHVSLYWYRQALGQGPEFLTYFNYEAQQDKSGLPNDRFSAERPEGSISTLTIQRTEQRDSAMYRCASSLGSGGNYNEQFFGPGTRLTVL.

Only a few counts were recorded for this clonotype. This chain connects TRBV6-6 to TRBJ2-7; D is undetermined. This CDR3 spans 13 amino acids. The germline V gene has CDR1 MNHNY and CDR2 SVGAGI (reference sequence). Trimming took off 0 bases at V and 5 bases at J, with 8 bases between the two ends. The CDR3 here is CASSYSSGDEQYV. The CDR3 DNA is TGTGCCAGCAGTTACTCGAGTGGAGACGAGCAGTACGTC.

V and J are TRBV5-1 and TRBJ2-1; either TRBD1 or TRBD2 may fit D (5 bases each). V was trimmed by 2 bases and J by 3 bases, leaving 18 bases between them. This CDR3 region has 17 residues. The germline V gene has CDR1 SGHRS and CDR2 YFSETQ. CDR3 sequence reads: CASSFTSTGGSYNEQFF. The CDR3 DNA reads as TGCGCCAGCAGCTTCACTTCTACAGGTGGGAGCTACAATGAGCAGTTCTTC.

V usage is TRBV5-4 and J usage is TRBJ1-1, with D unresolved. With 4 bases removed from V and 4 bases from J, the gap between germline ends came to 17 bases. This CDR3 comprises 15 residues. Germline CDR1 is SGHNT and CDR2 is YYREEE (reference sequence). The CDR3 DNA follows: TGTGCCAGCAGCGCAGGTGGGGATTGGGGCACTGAAGCTTTCTTT. Protein: CASSAGGDWGTEAFF.

V is TRBV10-3 and J is TRBJ2-5, with D tentatively TRBD1 (7 bases). Trimming took 3 bases from V and 5 from J, leaving 19 bases between them. This CDR3 region has 16 residues. Germline CDR1 is ENHRY and CDR2 is SYGVKD. CDR3 bases: TGTGCCATCAGTGAATCGGACAGGAGGGGGGTCGAGACCCAGTACTTC. Its protein product is CAISESDRRGVETQYF.

CDR3 DNA: TGTGCCAGCAGTGAACTCGGGCCGGATGAAAAACTGTTTTTT. Amino acid sequence: CASSELGPDEKLFF. The V gene is TRBV25-1, the J gene TRBJ1-4; no firm D call. V lost 2 bases, J lost 6 bases, and 10 bases lay in between. The CDR3 runs 14 residues. CDR1 and CDR2 from the germline V gene are MGHDK and SYGVNS.

This chain uses TRBV4-1 with TRBJ1-4; 11 positions agree with TRBD1. This CDR3 is built from 16 residues. The V and J ends lost 4 bases and 6 bases, in that order; junction bases with no gene match: 7. Germline V gene data show CDR1 as MGHRA and CDR2 as YSYEKL. CDR3 residues: CASSPQAGQGDEKLFF. The CDR3, as DNA: TGCGCCAGCAGCCCCCAGGCGGGACAGGGGGATGAAAAACTGTTTTTT.

The chain uses TRBV7-6 and TRBJ2-1; 10 bases fit TRBD2. Germline V gives CDR1 SGHVS, CDR2 FNYEAQ. After removal of 4 bases from V and 6 bases from J, the junction contained 6 bases not matched to a gene. CDR3 length: 15 amino acids. Here the CDR3 reads CASSSSGGIFNEQFF. In DNA, the CDR3 is TGTGCCAGCAGCTCTAGCGGGGGCATATTCAATGAGCAGTTCTTC.

The rearrangement uses TRBV12-5 and TRBJ1-1, with D perhaps matching TRBD1 (5 bases). CDR1 and CDR2 from the germline V gene are LGHNT and FRNRAP. The CDR3 totals 14 residues. The germline V and J ends were trimmed by 4 bases and 0 bases, with 9 bases remaining between them. The chain's CDR3 is CASGWGTVNTEAFF. For the CDR3, the DNA is TGTGCTAGTGGTTGGGGGACGGTGAACACTGAAGCTTTCTTT.

The chain combines TRBV6-4 with TRBJ1-1, with D tentatively TRBD1 (5 bases). The germline V gene has CDR1 MRHNA and CDR2 SNTAGT. CDR3 length equals 14 residues. V was clipped by 7 bases and J by 1 base, with 13 bases between them. The CDR3 coding sequence is TGTGCCAGCAAACAGGCTGAAGGGAACACTGAAGCTTTCTTT. Amino acid sequence: CASKQAEGNTEAFF.

The CDR3 nucleotides read TGTGCCAGCAGTGTAGATCCCGGGGGTGGCTACGAGCAGTACTTC. Its translation: CASSVDPGGGYEQYF. The J gene is TRBJ2-7, the V gene TRBV6-6; possibly TRBD2 for D (6 bases). V lost 5 bases, J lost 3 bases, and 17 bases lay in between. Germline CDR1 reads MNHNY; CDR2 reads SVGAGI (reference sequence). CDR3 length equals 15 residues.

This clonotype has at least ten counts. The chain employs TRBV12-3 or TRBV12-4 and TRBJ1-3; 12 bases map to TRBD1. The V gene end was trimmed by 5 bases and the J gene end by 3 bases; junction bases not matched to a gene: 5. CDR3 length: 16 residues. This CDR3 is CASSQGQGAYGNTIYF. The CDR3 DNA follows: TGTGCCAGCAGTCAGGGACAGGGGGCATATGGAAACACCATATATTTT.

V and J are TRBV7-6 and TRBJ1-4; 7 nucleotides align to TRBD1. CDR1 and CDR2 (germline): SGHVS, FNYEAQ. The CDR3 loop spans 14 amino acids. V shed 5 bases, J shed 4 bases, and the junction held 4 bases outside the gene matches. The CDR3 sequence: CASSRRDSNEKLFF. The CDR3 nucleotides read TGTGCCAGCAGCCGCCGGGACAGTAATGAAAAACTGTTTTTT.

This clonotype was seen only a few times. The chain uses TRBV12-3 or TRBV12-4 and TRBJ1-5; D is unresolved. CDR3 length equals 13 residues. Trimming took off 1 base at V and 4 bases at J, with 5 bases between the two ends. The CDR3, as DNA: TGTGCCAGCAGTTTAGAGTATAATCAGCCCCAGCATTTT. Translation gives CASSLEYNQPQHF.

This clonotype was seen repeatedly, ten times or more. The chain has TRBV7-8 and TRBJ2-3; D gene unclear. CDR3 size: 17 residues. Trimming cost V 0 bases and J 0 bases, with 13 bases left between them. Germline loops: CDR1 SGHVS, CDR2 FQNEAQ. CDR3 loop: CASSLAALDPSTDTQYF. The DNA for the CDR3 is TGTGCCAGCAGCTTAGCGGCCCTAGATCCTAGCACAGATACGCAGTATTTT.

This clonotype was counted between two and nine times. J is TRBJ1-1 and V is TRBV7-9, with D uncertain. V lost 5 bases and J lost 5, with 15 bases in between. This CDR3 has 14 residues. Germline CDR1 reads SEHNR; CDR2 reads FQNEAQ (reference sequence). The CDR3, as DNA: TGTGCCAGCAGCGGTAGTGGGGTGGGGACTGAAGCTTTCTTT. Translation: CASSGSGVGTEAFF.

J is TRBJ2-3 and V is TRBV29-1; 9 bases fit TRBD2. Per germline, CDR1 SQVTM and CDR2 ANQGSEA. V lost 0 bases and J lost 0; bases outside the gene matches: 7. The CDR3 has 17 amino acids. CDR3: CSVEDSGLASSTDTQYF. CDR3 bases: TGCAGCGTTGAAGATAGCGGACTAGCGTCTAGCACAGATACGCAGTATTTT.

The gene calls are TRBV4-1 and TRBJ1-5; the D gene is possibly TRBD1 (5 bases). Germline V gives CDR1 MGHRA, CDR2 YSYEKL. The CDR3 contains 16 residues. With 0 bases removed from V and 0 bases from J, the gap between germline ends came to 9 bases. This CDR3 is CASSQDQGRSNQPQHF. The CDR3, as DNA: TGCGCCAGCAGCCAAGACCAGGGTCGTAGCAATCAGCCCCAGCATTTT.

The V gene is TRBV4-1, the J gene TRBJ1-1, with TRBD1 as a possible D gene (6 bases). The CDR3 covers 12 residues. Germline assignment: CDR1 MGHRA and CDR2 YSYEKL. V dropped 5 bases and J dropped 6 bases, with 10 bases sitting between them. The CDR3, as DNA: TGCGCCAGCAGCACCGACAGGCCTGAAGCTTTCTTT. This sequence encodes CASSTDRPEAFF.